A selection of T cell receptor beta chains follows, all from one sample in a study of T cell repertoires in cytomegalovirus infection. TCRdb ran MiXCR on the reads and lists one entry per CDR3 protein. Counted here are around 100,000 distinct CDR3 sequences, about 22% occurring once; the ten biggest clones make up 35% to 50%. Sequenced sample: CD8+ T cells from PBMCs. These receptors came from a human donor in good health (CMV status not recorded). Some clones in this sample may be carry-over from other donors' samples. The CDR3 runs from the conserved cysteine through the conserved F or W. D genes are given only for firm matches. Only part of the rows carry a size: once, few, many, or a class if the clone is expanded.

V gene	D gene	clone size	J gene	CDR3 DNA	CDR3 protein
TRBV7-8	.	many	TRBJ1-5	TGTGCCAGCAGCTCCCAAGGGTTGTATAGCAATCAGCCCCAGCATTTT	CASSSQGLYSNQPQHF
TRBV7-3	.	few	TRBJ2-7	TGTGCCAGCAGCTTCGGGGACCCCTACGAGCAGTACTTC	CASSFGDPYEQYF
TRBV10-2	.	.	TRBJ2-2	TGCGCCAGCAGTCACAGGGAGAACACCGGGGAGCTGTTTTTT	CASSHRENTGELFF
TRBV12-3/TRBV12-4	TRBD2	many	TRBJ2-3	TGTGCCAGCAGTTTATCTCCGGGGGGAGTGGGAGTGGGCACAGATACGCAGTATTTT	CASSLSPGGVGVGTDTQYF
TRBV11-2	.	.	TRBJ2-7	TGTGCCAGCAGCGAGCCGGGACTCTACGAGCAGTACTTC	CASSEPGLYEQYF
TRBV10-3	TRBD1	few	TRBJ2-1	TGTGCCATCAGCTCCGGGACAGGGAGTTCCTACAATGAGCAGTTCTTC	CAISSGTGSSYNEQFF
TRBV7-9	.	few	TRBJ2-3	TGTGCCAGCAGCCCCGGGGCCTCGGGGACAGATACGCAGTATTTT	CASSPGASGTDTQYF
TRBV6-5	.	.	TRBJ2-3	TGTGCCAGCAGTTACTCGGGACGACCTAGGGATACGCAGTATTTT	CASSYSGRPRDTQYF
TRBV6-6	.	.	TRBJ2-5	TGTGCCAGCAGTTCGCCAAACCAAGAGACCCAGTACTTC	CASSSPNQETQYF
TRBV27	.	few	TRBJ1-2	TGTGCCAGCAGTCCTATTACCGGGGCAGGGGGCTACACCTTC	CASSPITGAGGYTF
TRBV20-1	TRBD2	.	TRBJ2-7	TGCAGTGCTACCACTAGCGGGGGGCCCTCGTCGTCCTACGAGCAGTACTTC	CSATTSGGPSSSYEQYF
TRBV27	.	.	TRBJ1-5	TGTGCCAGCAGTTTATCCCCTAGCAATCAGCCCCAGCATTTT	CASSLSPSNQPQHF
TRBV19	.	few	TRBJ1-2	TGTGCCAGTAGTATAGACACAGGGTTATCCGACTATGGCTACACCTTC	CASSIDTGLSDYGYTF
TRBV7-2	.	many	TRBJ1-2	TGTGCCAGCAGCGGGGACGGTTATGGCTACACCTTC	CASSGDGYGYTF
TRBV6-5	.	.	TRBJ1-2	TGTGCCAGCAGTTACTCACAGGGAGGCTACACCTTC	CASSYSQGGYTF
TRBV11-2	TRBD2	few	TRBJ2-1	TGTGCCAGCAGCGCATTGGGGAGCGGGAGGGAGGATGAGCAGTTCTTC	CASSALGSGREDEQFF
TRBV5-5	.	few	TRBJ1-1	TGTGCCAGCAGCCCGGGGGTTGAAGCTTTCTTT	CASSPGVEAFF
TRBV9	.	many	TRBJ1-1	TGTGCCAGCAGCGGAGGAGCGACTGAAGCTTTCTTT	CASSGGATEAFF